This section outlines one T cell receptor (beta chain) sequence together with its context. Its cognate antigen has yet to be identified. No base quality information exists; no much larger clone differs at one position. The sample originates from a study of OX40 agonist ivuxolimab in advanced cancers. Turning to the overall study: Ivuxolimab was an agonistic, fully human IgG2 monoclonal antibody directed against OX40 (CD134), a costimulatory receptor. Intravenous ivuxolimab was administered to patients every 2 weeks at six dose levels: 0.01, 0.1, 0.3, 1.5, 3 and 10 mg/kg. Of the approximately 54 patients in dose escalation, about 20 had hepatocellular carcinoma, some 15 had melanoma, 9 had renal cell carcinoma and 9 had head and neck cancer. The dose-escalation cohort was roughly 80% male with a mean age of about 60 years, ranging from roughly 23 to 90. Patients were allowed to have had prior anti-PD-1, anti-PD-L1 or anti-CTLA-4 therapy, and 40% of the dose-escalation patients had previously received checkpoint inhibitors. Three dose-escalation patients achieved partial responses, one with hepatocellular carcinoma and two with cutaneous melanoma. Peripheral TCRbeta sequencing aimed to test whether ivuxolimab altered TCR sequence diversity and caused clonal T-cell expansion. The paper covers the monotherapy dose-escalation part of the phase I ivuxolimab trial, which included N ≈ 57 patients. The investigation overall reported the following: At doses from 0.1 to 3.0 mg/kg, clonal expansion was seen in both CD4+ and CD8+ blood T cells between baseline and week 6. The antigen specificity of the clonally expanded peripheral T cells was not determined. In partial responders in the 0.1-3.0 mg/kg groups, normalized peripheral clonal expansion was found to be among the lowest, especially among CD8+ T cells. Low levels of normalized T-cell clonal expansion were also seen in some nonresponding patients. After ivuxolimab, more expanded clones were found on average in CD8+ T cells than in CD4+ T cells.

The trial excluded patients who had a history of autoimmune disease or who were on systemic immunosuppression. Peripheral blood for TCR sequencing was drawn from every dose cohort at baseline, at cycle 4 day 1 and at cycle 7 day 1. The samples were taken from a phase I, first-in-human, multicenter, open-label dose-escalation trial of ivuxolimab. Adults with locally advanced or metastatic head and neck squamous cell, hepatocellular, melanoma or renal cell carcinoma were enrolled in the trial. Before TCR sequencing, CD4+ and CD8+ T cells were separately sorted from peripheral blood. Genomic DNA was extracted from sorted cells for sequencing of the TCRbeta CDR3 region. The immunoSEQ Assay was used for sequencing of TCRbeta CDR3 regions. Drawn from immuneACCESS, this table holds only the in-frame rearrangements with V and J called that TCRdb kept. Clones are partly lost; checked studies trace under half to an unresolved V gene and leave the rest unexplained. Present in this sample are approximately 39,000 clones, roughly nine tenths of which were seen just once. Roughly 40% of the sample belongs to the ten largest clones.

CDR1 is given as SGDLS and CDR2 as YYNGEE, both from the germline V gene. The CDR3 has 14 amino acids, counting the end cysteine and phenylalanine. Only the CDR3 portion is preserved as DNA: 42 bases, with reading frame beginning at the first base. Trimming at the junction amounts to 0 bases on V and 1 base on J, and the germline ends lie 8 bases apart. The rearranged chain carries TRBV9 and TRBJ2-7; a confident D gene designation cannot be given. This sequence originates from an adult with an advanced solid tumor such as melanoma, head and neck, liver or kidney cancer. The specimen comprised CD4+ or CD8+ T cells sorted from blood, sampled in a trial of the OX40 agonist ivuxolimab. This receptor carries the CDR3 CASSVVPGSYEQYF. The DNA is as follows: TGTGCCAGCAGCGTAGTGCCAGGATCCTACGAGCAGTACTTC.